These 26 T cell receptor beta chains came from one sample sequenced in a study of blood T cells in healthy people across ages. For the second PCR, which ran for 7 to 11 cycles, a sample-barcoded 5' primer and a J-beta primer mix were used. MiXCR, applied by TCRdb to the 5' RACE reads, yields one record per CDR3 protein. The sample consists of 700,000 or so distinct CDR3 sequences, 22% of them appearing once. Specimen: blood. The receptors were sampled from a man between 65 and 79 years old in good health.

This clonotype has more than one count but fewer than ten. The CDR3 region is CASSLARAIRTDTQYF. CDR3 in DNA: TGTGCCAGCAGCTTAGCGCGAGCGATCCGCACAGATACGCAGTATTTT. The V and J genes are TRBV7-2 and TRBJ2-3; no definite D call. This CDR3 spans 16 amino acids. Germline CDR1 and CDR2: SGHTA and FQGNSA. Trimming removed 0 bases at V and 1 base at J, with 11 bases between.

This clonotype came up many times. The chain combines TRBV18 with TRBJ1-3; D might be TRBD1 (6 bases). The germline gives CDR1 KGHSH, CDR2 LQKENI. The V and J ends lost 1 base and 1 base respectively, with 8 bases between them. The CDR3 loop spans 15 amino acids. In DNA form, the CDR3 reads TGTGCCAGCTCACCACAGGGGGTGTCTGGAAACACCATATATTTT. As protein: CASSPQGVSGNTIYF.

V usage is TRBV28 and J usage is TRBJ2-6; unclear D gene. The CDR3 length is 16 residues. Germline V gives CDR1 MDHEN, CDR2 SYDVKM. Trimming removed 4 bases from V and 3 bases from J, with 13 bases in between. This CDR3 reads CASSSSVSGGANVLTF. The CDR3 DNA reads TGTGCCAGCAGTTCCTCCGTGTCTGGTGGGGCCAACGTCCTGACTTTC.

The genes are TRBV5-1 and TRBJ1-2, with D maybe TRBD1 (6 bases). The germline gives CDR1 SGHRS, CDR2 YFSETQ. The V end lost 1 base, the J end lost 4 bases, and 14 bases lay between the germline ends. The CDR3 has 15 amino acids. CDR3 sequence (DNA): TGCGCCAGCAGCTTGCCCCCGACAGGACCCTATGGCTACACCTTC. Encoded protein: CASSLPPTGPYGYTF.

In this sample, this clonotype turned up a few times. V and J are TRBV12-3 or TRBV12-4 and TRBJ1-4; perhaps TRBD1 as D (5 bases). V lost 7 bases to trimming and J lost 7 bases, with 16 bases between them. The CDR3 sequence is 14 residues long. The CDR3 loop reads CASTSPGGREKLFF. DNA of the CDR3: TGTGCCAGCACCTCCCCTGGGGGACGTGAAAAACTGTTTTTT.

This chain links TRBV6-2 or TRBV6-3 with TRBJ2-5; perhaps TRBD2 as D (5 bases). The CDR3 is 15 amino acids. Germline lookup yields CDR1 MNHEY and CDR2 SVGEGT. The ends were cut back, 2 bases at V and 5 bases at J, with 15 bases in the middle. The CDR3 protein is CASSYPRVERETQYF. The CDR3, as DNA: TGTGCCAGCAGTTACCCAAGGGTGGAGCGGGAGACCCAGTACTTC.

The chain joins TRBV18 to TRBJ1-4, with 7 bases fitting TRBD1. The V gene end was trimmed by 2 bases and the J gene end by 12 bases; junction bases not matched to a gene: 12. Germline assignment: CDR1 KGHSH and CDR2 LQKENI. The CDR3 extends over 15 amino acids. CDR3 loop: CASSPYDRQGSELFF. The CDR3, as DNA: TGTGCCAGCTCACCATACGATAGACAGGGATCGGAACTGTTTTTT. The entire variable domain, with the rest obtained from reference TRBV18 and TRBJ1-4, is as follows: NAGVMQNPRHLVRRRGQEARLRCSPMKGHSHVYWYRQLPEEGLKFMVYLQKENIIDESGMPKERFSAEFPKEGPSILRIQQVVRGDSAAYFCASSPYDRQGSELFFGSGTQLSVL.

This clonotype was seen only a few times. A single base separates this from a much larger clone, so it may be a read error. This rearrangement joins TRBV28 to TRBJ2-7, with D maybe TRBD1 (5 bases). The CDR3 runs to 12 residues. From germline, CDR1 is MDHEN and CDR2 SYDVKM. The CDR3 spells CATGKVPREQCF. Here the CDR3 DNA reads TGTGCTACAGGAAAGGTTCCGCGAGAGCAGTGCTTC.

This chain connects TRBV18 to TRBJ2-1, with D hard to call. Near its end, the DNA agrees better with TRBJ2-7, so the J call may be wrong. Germline CDR1 reads KGHSH; CDR2 reads LQKENI. The CDR3 spans 13 residues. For the CDR3, the DNA is TGTGCCAGCTCACCATTAGGTGGTTGGGAGCAGTACTTC. Translation gives CASSPLGGWEQYF.

This clonotype has a handful of counts. The genes are TRBV6-6 and TRBJ2-5, with a tentative D call TRBD2 (7 bases). V shed 2 bases and J shed 5 bases, with 12 bases lying between them. CDR3 length: 14 residues. The V gene's germline CDR1 is MNHNY and CDR2 SVGAGI (reference sequence). CDR3 bases: TGTGCCAGCAGTTACCGCGGGGGCGGGGAGACCCAGTACTTC. Translation gives CASSYRGGGETQYF.

The rearrangement links TRBV7-2 to TRBJ2-5, with TRBD2 matching over 9 bases. Germline assignment: CDR1 SGHTA and CDR2 FQGNSA. This CDR3 has 18 residues. The V and J ends lost 3 bases and 7 bases, in that order; junction bases with no gene match: 18. The CDR3 sequence: CASSFKRGGSGSGGTQYF. In DNA form, the CDR3 reads TGTGCCAGCAGCTTTAAAAGGGGGGGTAGCGGGAGTGGTGGGACCCAGTACTTC.

The chain is built from TRBV19 and TRBJ2-1; no clear D gene. This CDR3 is built from 12 residues. The germline CDR1 and CDR2 sequences are LNHDA and SQIVND (reference sequence). The germline V and J ends were trimmed by 1 base and 11 bases, with 9 bases remaining between them. The CDR3 region has the DNA TGTGCCAGTAGTATAGCAGAGAGTAAGCAGTTCTTC. This codes for CASSIAESKQFF. Together with reference TRBV19 and TRBJ2-1, the CDR3 gives the full variable domain: DGGITQSPKYLFRKEGQNVTLSCEQNLNHDAMYWYRQDPGQGLRLIYYSQIVNDFQKGDIAEGYSVSREKKESFPLTVTSAQKNPTAFYLCASSIAESKQFFGPGTRLTVL.

The V call is TRBV23-1, the J call TRBJ2-5; D is unresolved. The J call may be incorrect, as the DNA end agrees better with TRBJ2-1. TRBV23-1 is designated an ORF whose function remains uncertain. The CDR3 is 11 residues long. CDR3 coding DNA: TGCGCCAGCAGTCAAAAGACTGGCCAGTTCTTC. This encodes CASSQKTGQFF.

V usage is TRBV29-1 and J usage is TRBJ2-3; TRBD1 agrees at 7 bases. CDR3 length: 14 amino acids. From germline, CDR1 is SQVTM and CDR2 ANQGSEA. Trimming removed 4 bases from V and 3 bases from J; junction bases left unmatched: 7. CDR3 in amino acids: CSVGQGVRTDTQYF. As DNA, the CDR3 is TGCAGCGTTGGACAGGGAGTGAGGACAGATACGCAGTATTTT.

This clonotype appeared a few times. The chain combines TRBV5-1 with TRBJ1-3; tentatively, D is TRBD1 (5 bases). The CDR3 has 16 amino acids. CDR1 and CDR2 from the germline V gene are SGHRS and YFSETQ. The V and J ends lost 4 bases and 0 bases respectively, with 14 bases between them. The chain's CDR3 is CASSGDSLSSGNTIYF. In DNA, the CDR3 is TGCGCCAGCAGCGGGGACTCCTTGAGCTCTGGAAACACCATATATTTT.

This clonotype was counted between two and nine times. The chain combines TRBV21-1 with TRBJ2-7. TRBV21-1 is listed as a pseudogene. This CDR3 comprises 13 residues. The CDR3 DNA follows: TGTGCCAGCAGCAACGAGTGCTCCTACGAGCAGTACGTC. Translating it yields CASSNECSYEQYV.

The table lists this clonotype with a few counts. CDR3 protein: CASSRGQISTDTQYF. CDR3 bases: TGTGCCAGCAGCCGCGGACAGATAAGCACAGATACGCAGTATTTT. This chain joins TRBV7-2 and TRBJ2-3; TRBD1 might be the D (6 bases). This CDR3 has 15 amino acids. Trimming took 5 bases from V and 0 from J, leaving 12 bases between them. Per the germline V gene, CDR1 is SGHTA and CDR2 is FQGNSA.

The chain combines TRBV6-4 with TRBJ2-7, with TRBD1 as a possible D gene (5 bases). Trimming removed 6 bases from V and 5 bases from J, with 14 bases in between. The CDR3 totals 13 residues. In germline, CDR1 is MRHNA, CDR2 SNTAGT. The CDR3 protein is CASRVPHRHEQYF. CDR3 nucleotides: TGTGCCAGCAGGGTCCCACACAGGCACGAGCAGTACTTC.

The chain combines TRBV6-1 with TRBJ2-7, with D hard to call. The CDR3 sequence is 13 residues long. V was trimmed by 2 bases and J by 2 bases, leaving 7 bases between them. Germline assignment: CDR1 MNHNS and CDR2 SASEGT. The CDR3 DNA reads as TGTGCCAGCAGTGAAAATCTAGCCTACGAGCAGTACTTC. Its protein product is CASSENLAYEQYF.

V gene TRBV20-1 combines with J gene TRBJ1-5; D gene unclear. Germline loops: CDR1 DFQATT, CDR2 SNEGSKA (reference sequence). V lost 1 base to trimming and J lost 0 bases, with 10 bases between them. CDR3 length equals 15 residues. CDR3 nucleotides: TGCAGTGCTAGAGGGGGAGGAAATAGCAATCAGCCCCAGCATTTT. It specifies CSARGGGNSNQPQHF.

J is TRBJ1-1 and V is TRBV10-3; 8 positions match TRBD1. J lost 5 bases, V lost 6 bases, and 8 bases had no gene match. Germline loops: CDR1 ENHRY, CDR2 SYGVKD. This CDR3 is 14 amino acids long. This CDR3 reads CAIRSGTGGTEAFF. For the CDR3, the DNA is TGTGCCATCAGGAGTGGGACAGGTGGTACTGAAGCTTTCTTT.

The chain is built from TRBV4-2 and TRBJ2-3, with D unclear. The CDR3 extends over 14 amino acids. The V end was cut by 1 base, the J end by 5 bases, with 10 bases between. The germline CDR1 and CDR2 sequences are LGHNA and YNFKEQ. The CDR3 coding sequence is TGTGCCAGCAGCCAAGTAAGGCGTGGAGATACGCAGTATTTT. Its protein is CASSQVRRGDTQYF.

The chain has TRBV20-1 and TRBJ2-5; D is possibly TRBD2 (6 bases). V lost 6 bases, J lost 5 bases, and 22 bases lay in between. This CDR3 has 15 residues. CDR1 is DFQATT and CDR2 is SNEGSKA in the germline V gene (reference sequence). The CDR3 DNA reads as TGCAGTGCCGCAGTCCCCCGGGAGAGTGCGGAGACCCAGTACTTC. This sequence encodes CSAAVPRESAETQYF.

This clonotype has more than one count but fewer than ten. The chain has TRBV7-9 and TRBJ2-7; possible D gene TRBD2, 6 bases. Germline CDR1 reads SEHNR; CDR2 reads FQNEAQ (reference sequence). The CDR3 spans 14 residues. The V and J ends lost 5 bases and 0 bases respectively, with 11 bases between them. The CDR3 DNA reads as TGTGCCAGCAGCCGCCTGGGGGGCTCCTACGAGCAGTACTTC. It translates to CASSRLGGSYEQYF. The variable domain in full, with the rest retrieved from reference TRBV7-9 and TRBJ2-7, is DTGVSQNPRHKITKRGQNVTFRCDPISEHNRLYWYRQTLGQGPEFLTYFQNEAQLEKSRLLSDRFSAERPKGSFSTLEIQRTEQGDSAMYLCASSRLGGSYEQYFGPGTRLTVT.

Turning to this clonotype: Since a much larger clone is just one base distant, this may be a read error. The chain links TRBV20-1 to TRBJ2-1; D remains unclear. CDR3 size: 11 residues. CDR1 DFQATT and CDR2 SNEGSKA come from the germline V gene (reference sequence). V was cut by 6 bases and J by 0 bases, with 3 bases left in between. In DNA, the CDR3 is TGCAGTGCCCACTCCTACAATGAGCAGTTCTTC. Encoded protein: CSAHSYNEQFF.

This clonotype has more than one count but fewer than ten. The gene calls are TRBV18 and TRBJ2-4; possible D gene TRBD1, 6 bases. Trimming cost V 3 bases and J 0 bases, with 6 bases left between them. The CDR3 spans 14 residues. In germline, CDR1 is KGHSH, CDR2 LQKENI. The CDR3 here is CASSPDRAKNIQYF. CDR3 coding DNA: TGTGCCAGCTCACCGGACAGAGCCAAAAACATTCAGTACTTC. The whole variable domain, filled in from reference TRBV18 and TRBJ2-4, reads NAGVMQNPRHLVRRRGQEARLRCSPMKGHSHVYWYRQLPEEGLKFMVYLQKENIIDESGMPKERFSAEFPKEGPSILRIQQVVRGDSAAYFCASSPDRAKNIQYFGAGTRLSVL.